This T cell receptor beta chain was sequenced in a study of T-cell memory formation after mild COVID-19. Each CDR3 protein gets one entry after TCRdb re-called the 5' RACE reads with MiXCR. The sample includes roughly 58,000 distinct CDR3 sequences, more than 8% seen only once; the top ten take 1.2%. Germline V lookup: CDR1 SGHRS, CDR2 YFSETQ. This CDR3 is built from 15 residues. The V segment lost 4 bases and the J segment 7 bases; nucleotides outside the gene matches: 8. V is TRBV5-1 and J is TRBJ2-2, with 9 bases that match TRBD1. Material: PBMCs or a T cell subset sorted from them (not recorded which). The TCR originated in a man younger than 30 who had mild COVID-19 (a few samples of this study predate the infection). Cell type and time point are not known. DNA for the CDR3: TGCGCCAGCAGCCCGACACAGGGGGCCATCGGGGAGCTGTTTTTT. It is translated as CASSPTQGAIGELFF.